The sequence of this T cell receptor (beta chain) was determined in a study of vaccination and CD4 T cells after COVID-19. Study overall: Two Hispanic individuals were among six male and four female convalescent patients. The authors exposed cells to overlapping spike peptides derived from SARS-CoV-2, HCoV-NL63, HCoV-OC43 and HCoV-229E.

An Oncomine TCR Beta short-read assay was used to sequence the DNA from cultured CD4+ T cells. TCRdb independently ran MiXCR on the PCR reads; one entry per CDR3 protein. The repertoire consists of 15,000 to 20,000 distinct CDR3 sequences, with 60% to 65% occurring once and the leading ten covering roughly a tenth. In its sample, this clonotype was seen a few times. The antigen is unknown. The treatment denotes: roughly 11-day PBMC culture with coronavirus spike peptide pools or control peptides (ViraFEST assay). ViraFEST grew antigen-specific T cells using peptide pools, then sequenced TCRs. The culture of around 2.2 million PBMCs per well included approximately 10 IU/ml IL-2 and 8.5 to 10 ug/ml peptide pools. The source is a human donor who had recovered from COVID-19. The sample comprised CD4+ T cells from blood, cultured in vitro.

CDR3 region: CASSPSKSSGANVLTF. The CDR3 DNA sequence: TGTGCCAGCAGTCCCTCGAAAAGCTCTGGGGCCAACGTCCTGACTTTC. V gene TRBV6-5 combines with J gene TRBJ2-6; D is unresolved. Trimming left V 5 bases short and J 0 bases short, with 11 bases between. Germline CDR1 is MNHEY and CDR2 is SVGAGI. The CDR3 is 16 amino acids.